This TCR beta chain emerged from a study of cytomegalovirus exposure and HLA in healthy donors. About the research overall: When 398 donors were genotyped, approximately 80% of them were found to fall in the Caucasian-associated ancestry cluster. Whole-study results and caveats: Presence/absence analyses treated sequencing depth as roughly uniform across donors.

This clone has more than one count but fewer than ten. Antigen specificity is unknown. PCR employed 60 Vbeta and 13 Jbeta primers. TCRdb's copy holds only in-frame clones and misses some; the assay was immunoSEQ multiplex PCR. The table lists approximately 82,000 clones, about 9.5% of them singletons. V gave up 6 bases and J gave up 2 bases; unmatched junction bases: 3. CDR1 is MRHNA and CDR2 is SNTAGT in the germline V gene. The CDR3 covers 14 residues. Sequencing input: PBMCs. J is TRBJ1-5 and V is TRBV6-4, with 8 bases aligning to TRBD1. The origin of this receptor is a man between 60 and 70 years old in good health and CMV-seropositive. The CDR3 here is CASSPTGGNQPQHF. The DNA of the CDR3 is TGTGCCAGCAGCCCGACAGGGGGCAATCAGCCCCAGCATTTT.